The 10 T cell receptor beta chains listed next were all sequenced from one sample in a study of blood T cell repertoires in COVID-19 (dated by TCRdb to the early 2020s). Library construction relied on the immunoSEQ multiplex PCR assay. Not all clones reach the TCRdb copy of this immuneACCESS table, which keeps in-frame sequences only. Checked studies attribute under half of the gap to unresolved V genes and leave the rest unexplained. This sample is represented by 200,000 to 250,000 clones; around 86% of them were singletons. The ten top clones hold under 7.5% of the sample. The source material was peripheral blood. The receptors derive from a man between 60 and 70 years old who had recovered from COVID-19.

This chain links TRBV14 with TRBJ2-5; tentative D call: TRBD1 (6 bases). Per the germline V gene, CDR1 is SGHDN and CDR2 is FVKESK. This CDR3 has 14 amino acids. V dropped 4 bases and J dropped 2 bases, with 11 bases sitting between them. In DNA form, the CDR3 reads TGTGCCAGCAGCCGATGGACAGCGCAAGAGACCCAGTACTTC. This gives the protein CASSRWTAQETQYF.

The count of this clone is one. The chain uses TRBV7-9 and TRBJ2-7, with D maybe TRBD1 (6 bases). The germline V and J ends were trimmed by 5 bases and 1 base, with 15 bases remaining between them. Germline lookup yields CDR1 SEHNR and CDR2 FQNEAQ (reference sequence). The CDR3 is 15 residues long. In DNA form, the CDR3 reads TGTGCCAGCAGCCGTCACGGACAGCTTTCCTACGAGCAGTACTTC. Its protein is CASSRHGQLSYEQYF.

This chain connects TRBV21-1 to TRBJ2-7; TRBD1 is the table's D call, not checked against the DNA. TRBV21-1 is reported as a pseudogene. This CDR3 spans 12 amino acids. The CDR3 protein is CASRQGSYEQYF. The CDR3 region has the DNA TGTGCCAGCAGACAGGGCTCCTACGAGCAGTACTTC.

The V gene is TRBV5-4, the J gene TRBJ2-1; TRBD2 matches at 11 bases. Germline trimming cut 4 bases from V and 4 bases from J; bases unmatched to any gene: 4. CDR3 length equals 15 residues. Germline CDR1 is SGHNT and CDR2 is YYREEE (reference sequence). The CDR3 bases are TGTGCCAGCAGCCTTAGCGGGGGGGCTTACAATGAGCAGTTCTTC. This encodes CASSLSGGAYNEQFF.

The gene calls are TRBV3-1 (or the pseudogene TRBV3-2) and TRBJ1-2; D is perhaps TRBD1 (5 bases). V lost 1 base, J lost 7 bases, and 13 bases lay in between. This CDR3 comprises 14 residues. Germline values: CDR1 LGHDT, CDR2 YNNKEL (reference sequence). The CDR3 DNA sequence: TGTGCCAGCAGCCAAGGCCGGGGGAGCTCTGGCTACACCTTC. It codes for CASSQGRGSSGYTF.

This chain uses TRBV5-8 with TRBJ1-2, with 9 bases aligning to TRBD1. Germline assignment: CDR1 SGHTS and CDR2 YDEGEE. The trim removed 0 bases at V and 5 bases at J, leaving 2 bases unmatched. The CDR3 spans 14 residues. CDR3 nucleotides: TGTGCCAGCAGCTTGGGACAGGGGGAGTATGGCTACACCTTC. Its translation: CASSLGQGEYGYTF.

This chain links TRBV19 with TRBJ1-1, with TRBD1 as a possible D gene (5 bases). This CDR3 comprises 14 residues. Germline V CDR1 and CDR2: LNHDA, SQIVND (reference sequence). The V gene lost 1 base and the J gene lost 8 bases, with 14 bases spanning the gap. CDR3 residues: CASSIGGSRGEAFF. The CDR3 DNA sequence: TGTGCCAGTAGTATAGGCGGCAGTCGGGGGGAAGCTTTCTTT.

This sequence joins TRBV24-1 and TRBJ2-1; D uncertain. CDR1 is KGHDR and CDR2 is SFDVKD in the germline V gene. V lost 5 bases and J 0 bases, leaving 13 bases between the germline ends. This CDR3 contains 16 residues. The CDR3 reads CATSGSDPSSYNEQFF. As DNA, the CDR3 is TGTGCCACCAGTGGCTCCGATCCTAGCTCCTACAATGAGCAGTTCTTC.

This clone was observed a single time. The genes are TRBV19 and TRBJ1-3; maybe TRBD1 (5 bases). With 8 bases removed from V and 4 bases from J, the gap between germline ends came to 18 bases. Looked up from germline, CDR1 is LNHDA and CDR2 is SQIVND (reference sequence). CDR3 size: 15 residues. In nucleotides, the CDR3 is TGTGCCAGTGCAGGGTTTCGGACGGCCGGAAACACCATATATTTT. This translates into CASAGFRTAGNTIYF.

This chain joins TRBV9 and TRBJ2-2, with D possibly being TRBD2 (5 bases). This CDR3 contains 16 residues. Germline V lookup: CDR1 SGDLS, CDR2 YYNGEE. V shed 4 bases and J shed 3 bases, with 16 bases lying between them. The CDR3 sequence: CASSRTQARDTGELFF. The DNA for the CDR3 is TGTGCCAGCAGCCGGACTCAGGCGAGGGACACCGGGGAGCTGTTTTTT.